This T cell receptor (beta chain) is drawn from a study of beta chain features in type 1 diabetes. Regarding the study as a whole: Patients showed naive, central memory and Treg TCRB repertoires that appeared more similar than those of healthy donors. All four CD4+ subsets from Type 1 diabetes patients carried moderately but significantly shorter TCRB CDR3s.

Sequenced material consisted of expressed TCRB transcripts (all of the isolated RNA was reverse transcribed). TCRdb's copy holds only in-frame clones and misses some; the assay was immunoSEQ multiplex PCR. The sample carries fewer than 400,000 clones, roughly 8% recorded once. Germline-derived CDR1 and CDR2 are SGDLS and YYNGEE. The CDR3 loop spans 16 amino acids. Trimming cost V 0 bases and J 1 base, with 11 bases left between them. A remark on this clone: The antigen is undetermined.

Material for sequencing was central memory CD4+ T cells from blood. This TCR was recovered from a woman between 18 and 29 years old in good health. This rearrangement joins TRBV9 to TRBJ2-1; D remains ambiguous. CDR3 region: CASSVASLGSYNEQFF. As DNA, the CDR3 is TGTGCCAGCAGCGTAGCGTCGTTGGGGTCCTACAATGAGCAGTTCTTC.